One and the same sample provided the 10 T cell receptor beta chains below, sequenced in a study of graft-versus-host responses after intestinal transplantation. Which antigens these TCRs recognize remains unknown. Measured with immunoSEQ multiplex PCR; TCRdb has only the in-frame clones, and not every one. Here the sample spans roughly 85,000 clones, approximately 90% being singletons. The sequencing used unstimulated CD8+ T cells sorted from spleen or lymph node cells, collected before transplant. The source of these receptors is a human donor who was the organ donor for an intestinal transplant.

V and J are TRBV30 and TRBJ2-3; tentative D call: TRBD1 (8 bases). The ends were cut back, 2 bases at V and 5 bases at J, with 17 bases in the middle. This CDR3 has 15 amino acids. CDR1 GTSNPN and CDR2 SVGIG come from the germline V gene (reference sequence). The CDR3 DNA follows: TGTGCCTGGAGTAGGAAGCGGGACAGGATAGATACGCAGTATTTT. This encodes CAWSRKRDRIDTQYF. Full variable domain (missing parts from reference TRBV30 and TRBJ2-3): SQTIHQWPATLVQPVGSPLSLECTVEGTSNPNLYWYRQAAGRGLQLLFYSVGIGQISSEVPQNLSASRPQDRQFILSSKKLLLSDSGFYLCAWSRKRDRIDTQYFGPGTRLTVL.

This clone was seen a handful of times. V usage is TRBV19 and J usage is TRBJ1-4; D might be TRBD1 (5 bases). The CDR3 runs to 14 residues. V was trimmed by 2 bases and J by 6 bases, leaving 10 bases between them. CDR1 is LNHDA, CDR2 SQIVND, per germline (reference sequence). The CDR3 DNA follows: TGTGCCAGTAGTATAAGGGGCATCGATGAAAAACTGTTTTTT. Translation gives CASSIRGIDEKLFF.

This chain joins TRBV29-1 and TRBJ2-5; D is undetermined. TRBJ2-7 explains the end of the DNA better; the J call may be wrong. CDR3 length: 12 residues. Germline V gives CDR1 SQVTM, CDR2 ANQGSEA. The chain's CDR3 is CSVEDHLYEQYF. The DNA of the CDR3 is TGCAGCGTTGAAGATCATTTATACGAGCAGTACTTC.

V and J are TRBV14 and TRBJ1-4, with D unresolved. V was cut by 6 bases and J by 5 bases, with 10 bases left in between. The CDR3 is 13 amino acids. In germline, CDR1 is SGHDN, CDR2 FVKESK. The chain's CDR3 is CASREIGNEKLFF. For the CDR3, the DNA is TGTGCCAGCAGGGAGATAGGGAATGAAAAACTGTTTTTT.

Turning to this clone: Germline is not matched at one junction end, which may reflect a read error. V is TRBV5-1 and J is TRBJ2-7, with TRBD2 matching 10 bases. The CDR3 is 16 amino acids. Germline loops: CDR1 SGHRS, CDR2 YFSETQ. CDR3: CASSLSTSGKGYEQYF. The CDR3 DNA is TGTGCCAGCAGCTTGAGCACTAGCGGGAAGGGCTACGAGCAGTACTTC.

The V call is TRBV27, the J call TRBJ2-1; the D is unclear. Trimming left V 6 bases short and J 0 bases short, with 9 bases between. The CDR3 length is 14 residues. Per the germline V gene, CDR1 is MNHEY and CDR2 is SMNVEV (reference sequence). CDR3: CASSRGSSYNEQFF. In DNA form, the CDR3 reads TGTGCCAGCAGCCGCGGCAGCTCCTACAATGAGCAGTTCTTC.

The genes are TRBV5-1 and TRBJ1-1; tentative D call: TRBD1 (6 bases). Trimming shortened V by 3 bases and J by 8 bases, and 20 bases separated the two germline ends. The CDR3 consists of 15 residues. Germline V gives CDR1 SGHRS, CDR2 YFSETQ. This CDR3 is CASSSLTGGFGEAFF. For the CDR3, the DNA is TGCGCCAGCAGCTCCCTGACAGGCGGGTTTGGGGAAGCTTTCTTT. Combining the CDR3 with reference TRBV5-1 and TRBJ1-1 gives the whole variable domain KAGVTQTPRYLIKTRGQQVTLSCSPISGHRSVSWYQQTPGQGLQFLFEYFSETQRNKGNFPGRFSGRQFSNSRSEMNVSTLELGDSALYLCASSSLTGGFGEAFFGQGTRLTVV.

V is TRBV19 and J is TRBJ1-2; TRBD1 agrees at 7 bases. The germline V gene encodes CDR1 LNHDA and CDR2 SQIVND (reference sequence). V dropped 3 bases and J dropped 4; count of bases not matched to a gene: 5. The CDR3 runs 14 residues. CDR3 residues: CASSIGPGGYGYTF. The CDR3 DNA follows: TGTGCCAGTAGTATTGGGCCAGGGGGCTATGGCTACACCTTC. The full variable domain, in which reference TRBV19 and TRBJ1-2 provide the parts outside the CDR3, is DGGITQSPKYLFRKEGQNVTLSCEQNLNHDAMYWYRQDPGQGLRLIYYSQIVNDFQKGDIAEGYSVSREKKESFPLTVTSAQKNPTAFYLCASSIGPGGYGYTFGSGTRLTVV.

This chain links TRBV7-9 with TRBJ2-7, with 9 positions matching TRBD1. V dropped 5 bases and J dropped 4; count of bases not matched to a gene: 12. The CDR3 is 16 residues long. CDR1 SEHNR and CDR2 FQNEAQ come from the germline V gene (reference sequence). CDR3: CASSPAEGQGEYEQYF. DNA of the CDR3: TGTGCCAGCAGCCCTGCCGAGGGACAGGGAGAGTACGAGCAGTACTTC.

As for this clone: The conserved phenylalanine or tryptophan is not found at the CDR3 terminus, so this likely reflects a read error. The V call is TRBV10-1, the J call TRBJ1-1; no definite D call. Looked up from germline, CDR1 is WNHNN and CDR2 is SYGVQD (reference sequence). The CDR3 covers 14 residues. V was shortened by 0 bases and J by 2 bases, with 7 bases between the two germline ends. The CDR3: CASSESVGNTEAFL. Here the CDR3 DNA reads TGCGCCAGCAGTGAGTCGGTGGGTAACACTGAAGCTTTCCTT.